This T cell receptor beta chain was recorded in a study of T cell responses to AZD1222 COVID-19 vaccine. Generated by immunoSEQ multiplex PCR, the TCRdb table keeps only in-frame clones and is missing some. This table has 130,000 to 150,000 clones, just over 90% appearing once. This CDR3 has 13 amino acids. Germline lookup yields CDR1 SQVTM and CDR2 ANQGSEA. The trim removed 4 bases at V and 6 bases at J, leaving 5 bases unmatched. The clonotype was recovered from an adult in good health. V is TRBV29-1 and J is TRBJ2-2, with 7 nucleotides matching TRBD1. Material: peripheral blood, obtained on day 0 of AZD1222 vaccination. CDR3 region: CSVVDRAPGELFF. The CDR3 DNA reads TGCAGCGTTGTAGACAGGGCGCCCGGGGAGCTGTTTTTT.